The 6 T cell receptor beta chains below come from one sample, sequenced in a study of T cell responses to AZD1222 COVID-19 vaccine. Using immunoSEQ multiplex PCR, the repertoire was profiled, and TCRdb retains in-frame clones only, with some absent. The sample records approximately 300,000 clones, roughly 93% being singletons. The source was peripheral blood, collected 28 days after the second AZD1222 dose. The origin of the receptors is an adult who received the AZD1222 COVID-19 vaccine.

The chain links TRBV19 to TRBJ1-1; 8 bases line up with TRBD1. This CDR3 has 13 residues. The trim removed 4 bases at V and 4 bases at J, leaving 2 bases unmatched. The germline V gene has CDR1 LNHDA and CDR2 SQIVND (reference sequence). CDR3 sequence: CASSTTGGTEAFF. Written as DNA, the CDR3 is TGTGCCAGTAGTACCACAGGGGGCACTGAAGCTTTCTTT.

CDR3 protein: CASSLRVNYGYTF. The CDR3 DNA reads as TGTGCCAGCAGCCTCAGGGTCAACTATGGCTACACCTTC. V gene TRBV3-1 (or the pseudogene TRBV3-2) combines with J gene TRBJ1-2; D perhaps matches TRBD1 (5 bases). Trimming cost V 4 bases and J 2 bases, with 8 bases left between them. CDR1 is LGHDT and CDR2 is YNNKEL in the germline V gene (reference sequence). The CDR3 sequence is 13 residues long.

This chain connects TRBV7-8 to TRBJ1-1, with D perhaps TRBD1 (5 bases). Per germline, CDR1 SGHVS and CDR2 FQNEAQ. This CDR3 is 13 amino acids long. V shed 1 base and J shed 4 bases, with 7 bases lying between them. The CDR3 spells CASSLVGRTEAFF. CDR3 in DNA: TGTGCCAGCAGCTTAGTGGGACGCACTGAAGCTTTCTTT.

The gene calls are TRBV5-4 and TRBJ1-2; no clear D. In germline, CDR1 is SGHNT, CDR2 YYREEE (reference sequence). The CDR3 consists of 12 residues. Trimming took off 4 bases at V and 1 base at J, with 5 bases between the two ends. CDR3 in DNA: TGTGCCAGCAGCACAGTTAACTATGGCTACACCTTC. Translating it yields CASSTVNYGYTF.

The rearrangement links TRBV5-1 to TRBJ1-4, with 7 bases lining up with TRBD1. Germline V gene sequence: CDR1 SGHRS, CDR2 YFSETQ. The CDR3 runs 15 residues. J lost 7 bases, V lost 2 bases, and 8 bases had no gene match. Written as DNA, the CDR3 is TGCGCCAGCAGCTTCCAGGGGGTTGGAGGTGAAAAACTGTTTTTT. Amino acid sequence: CASSFQGVGGEKLFF. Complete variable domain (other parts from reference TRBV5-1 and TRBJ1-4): KAGVTQTPRYLIKTRGQQVTLSCSPISGHRSVSWYQQTPGQGLQFLFEYFSETQRNKGNFPGRFSGRQFSNSRSEMNVSTLELGDSALYLCASSFQGVGGEKLFFGSGTQLSVL.

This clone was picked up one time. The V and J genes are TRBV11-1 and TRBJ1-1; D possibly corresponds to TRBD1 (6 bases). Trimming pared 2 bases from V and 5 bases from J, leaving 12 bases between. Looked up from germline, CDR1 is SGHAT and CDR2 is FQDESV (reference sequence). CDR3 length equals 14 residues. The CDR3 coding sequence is TGTGCCAGCAGCTTAAAGGGAGGGGGTACTGAAGCTTTCTTT. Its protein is CASSLKGGGTEAFF.